The present T cell receptor beta chain was sequenced within a study of cytomegalovirus exposure and HLA in healthy donors. The germline V and J ends were trimmed by 1 base and 4 bases, with 5 bases remaining between them. The CDR3 has 12 residues. Germline values: CDR1 SGHNT, CDR2 YYREEE (reference sequence). The table came from immunoSEQ multiplex PCR; TCRdb's copy has only in-frame clones and leaves some out. The sample carries about 110,000 clones, about 85% recorded once. Study conclusions and caveats: The classifier reportedly diagnosed cytomegalovirus status with high sensitivity and specificity.

To note about this clone: Its cognate antigen is unknown.

The V and J genes are TRBV5-4 and TRBJ1-1; D remains ambiguous. This receptor was obtained from a woman aged 18 to 35 in good health and CMV-seropositive. Material for sequencing was PBMCs. The chain's CDR3 is CASSLRGTEAFF. CDR3 coding DNA: TGTGCCAGCAGCTTGCGGGGCACTGAAGCTTTCTTT.